The 21 T cell receptor beta chains below were found in one sample sequenced in a study of T cell repertoires in cytomegalovirus infection. TCRdb independently ran MiXCR on the reads; one entry per CDR3 protein. This table has a few hundred thousand distinct CDR3 sequences, about a sixth appearing once. Material: PBMCs. These receptors originate from a human donor in good health (CMV status not recorded). Some clones in this sample may be carry-over from other donors' samples.

V usage is TRBV12-3 or TRBV12-4 and J usage is TRBJ2-7; the match to TRBD1 covers 8 bases. This CDR3 region has 14 residues. Trimming removed 6 bases from V and 4 bases from J; junction bases left unmatched: 8. The CDR3 is CASSRDRNKYEQYF. The CDR3, as DNA: TGTGCCAGCAGCCGGGACAGGAATAAATACGAGCAGTACTTC.

This clonotype turned up a few times. This chain joins TRBV2 and TRBJ1-1; D is ambiguous. The length of the CDR3 is 13 residues. The germline V gene encodes CDR1 SNHLY and CDR2 FYNNEI. V was trimmed by 5 bases and J by 8 bases, leaving 15 bases between them. In DNA, the CDR3 is TGTGCCAGCAGTCGGACGACGTACCAAGAAGCTTTCTTT. This codes for CASSRTTYQEAFF.

Only a few counts were recorded for this clonotype. This chain uses TRBV19 with TRBJ2-7; TRBD1 matches at 7 bases. The CDR3 totals 13 residues. Trimming cost V 4 bases and J 4 bases; bases outside gene matches: 4. Germline loops: CDR1 LNHDA, CDR2 SQIVND (reference sequence). In nucleotides, the CDR3 is TGTGCCAGTAGTACCGCGACAGGGTACGAGCAGTACTTC. Translation gives CASSTATGYEQYF.

The V and J genes are TRBV18 and TRBJ2-1, with D perhaps TRBD1 (6 bases). CDR3 length: 16 residues. CDR1 and CDR2 (germline): KGHSH, LQKENI. Trimming removed 1 base at V and 0 bases at J, with 10 bases between. Written as DNA, the CDR3 is TGTGCCAGCTCACCACTTGTGGACAGCTCCTACAATGAGCAGTTCTTC. Translating it yields CASSPLVDSSYNEQFF.

This clonotype was recorded many times. The J gene is TRBJ1-2, the V gene TRBV7-2, with D perhaps TRBD1 (6 bases). Deletions cut 5 bases from V and 7 bases from J, with 17 bases between. CDR1 is SGHTA, CDR2 FQGNSA, per germline. The CDR3 extends over 14 amino acids. The CDR3 DNA is TGTGCCAGCAGCGTACGACAGGAGTTAGGTGGCTACACCTTC. Protein sequence: CASSVRQELGGYTF.

This clonotype was observed at least ten times. CDR3 in amino acids: CASSPPGSVETQYF. The CDR3 coding sequence is TGTGCCAGCAGCCCCCCGGGGAGCGTGGAGACCCAGTACTTC. This chain uses TRBV7-9 with TRBJ2-5; a possible D gene is TRBD2 (5 bases). Looked up from germline, CDR1 is SEHNR and CDR2 is FQNEAQ (reference sequence). The V and J ends lost 5 bases and 5 bases respectively, with 15 bases between them. This CDR3 contains 14 residues.

This clonotype has just a few counts. This chain joins TRBV10-3 and TRBJ2-7; 11 bases align to TRBD1. CDR1 and CDR2 from the germline V gene are ENHRY and SYGVKD. The CDR3 covers 14 residues. The V gene end was trimmed by 2 bases and the J gene end by 6 bases; junction bases not matched to a gene: 3. CDR3 bases: TGTGCCATCAGTGAGAGGGACAGGGGGGGCGAGCAGTACTTC. It specifies CAISERDRGGEQYF.

CDR3 nucleotide sequence: TGCAGTGCTAGCGGGAGCAATCAGCCCCAGCATTTT. It codes for CSASGSNQPQHF. The chain uses TRBV20-1 and TRBJ1-5; no firm D call. V gave up 3 bases and J gave up 1 base, with 4 bases separating them. CDR3 size: 12 residues. From germline, CDR1 is DFQATT and CDR2 SNEGSKA (reference sequence).

The chain employs TRBV10-3 and TRBJ2-7, with D perhaps TRBD1 or TRBD2 (5 bases each). Trimming cost V 6 bases and J 3 bases, with 15 bases left between them. Per the germline V gene, CDR1 is ENHRY and CDR2 is SYGVKD. The CDR3 has 14 residues. The CDR3 loop reads CAIRRDGGLYEQYF. In DNA form, the CDR3 reads TGTGCCATCAGGAGGGACGGAGGCCTCTACGAGCAGTACTTC.

On this clonotype: Being one base from a much bigger clone, this may be a read error. The chain combines TRBV6-5 with TRBJ1-1, with a weak D call TRBD1 (5 bases). CDR3 size: 13 residues. Deletions cut 0 bases from V and 11 bases from J, with 13 bases between. Germline loops: CDR1 MNHEY, CDR2 SVGAGI. Here the CDR3 DNA reads TGTGCCAGCAGTTACTCGTGGGGGGGAGACGCTTTCTTT. It codes for CASSYSWGGDAFF.

This clonotype was counted at least ten times. This rearrangement joins TRBV7-8 to TRBJ1-1; tentative D call: TRBD1 (5 bases). This CDR3 contains 15 residues. CDR1 and CDR2 (germline): SGHVS, FQNEAQ. The V end was cut by 1 base, the J end by 1 base, with 10 bases between. The CDR3 reads CASSLGQMKNTEAFF. The CDR3 region has the DNA TGTGCCAGCAGCTTAGGACAGATGAAGAACACTGAAGCTTTCTTT. Based on the CDR3 plus reference TRBV7-8 and TRBJ1-1, the full variable domain is GAGVSQSPRYKVAKRGQDVALRCDPISGHVSLFWYQQALGQGPEFLTYFQNEAQLDKSGLPSDRFFAERPEGSVSTLKIQRTQQEDSAVYLCASSLGQMKNTEAFFGQGTRLTVV.

This clonotype was counted only a few times. The V call is TRBV29-1, the J call TRBJ1-2, with no clear D. Looked up from germline, CDR1 is SQVTM and CDR2 is ANQGSEA. The V and J ends lost 8 bases and 7 bases respectively, with 23 bases between them. This CDR3 region has 14 residues. CDR3 loop: CSLKLDGRVCGYTF. The CDR3 coding sequence is TGCAGCCTAAAATTGGACGGCCGGGTGTGTGGCTACACCTTC.

The rearrangement uses TRBV30 and TRBJ1-2; D uncertain. V lost 4 bases to trimming and J lost 1 base, with 10 bases between them. CDR1 GTSNPN and CDR2 SVGIG come from the germline V gene (reference sequence). There are 13 residues in the CDR3. The CDR3 DNA is TGTGCCTGGATGGCAGGATATAACTATGGCTACACCTTC. This encodes CAWMAGYNYGYTF.

This clonotype was seen at least ten times. The rearrangement links TRBV7-8 to TRBJ2-1; 7 nucleotides align to TRBD2. The CDR3 is made up of 22 amino acids. The trim removed 0 bases at V and 0 bases at J, leaving 20 bases unmatched. The germline CDR1 and CDR2 sequences are SGHVS and FQNEAQ. The CDR3 sequence: CASSLARSLAVYRLDSYNEQFF. Written as DNA, the CDR3 is TGTGCCAGCAGCTTAGCTCGGTCGCTAGCGGTTTATAGACTAGACTCCTACAATGAGCAGTTCTTC.

This rearrangement joins TRBV20-1 to TRBJ2-1; 8 positions agree with TRBD2. Per germline, CDR1 DFQATT and CDR2 SNEGSKA (reference sequence). The J segment lost 5 bases and the V segment lost 6 bases, leaving 6 bases of the junction unmatched. This CDR3 comprises 13 residues. CDR3 amino acids: CSAGTRGNNEQFF. CDR3 nucleotides: TGCAGTGCAGGGACTAGGGGGAACAATGAGCAGTTCTTC.

The chain has TRBV4-1 and TRBJ1-1; tentative D call: TRBD1 (5 bases). There are 17 residues in the CDR3. Trimming removed 3 bases from V and 0 bases from J, with 17 bases in between. Looked up from germline, CDR1 is MGHRA and CDR2 is YSYEKL. CDR3 in DNA: TGCGCCAGCAGCCAGGGGACCCTGGGGGAGTTGAACACTGAAGCTTTCTTT. This translates into CASSQGTLGELNTEAFF.

Only a few counts were recorded for this clonotype. CDR3: CASSRSLSNTGELFF. The CDR3 DNA reads TGTGCCAGCAGCCGCTCCCTATCGAACACCGGGGAGCTGTTTTTT. The chain has TRBV7-2 and TRBJ2-2; no clear D. The V gene lost 5 bases and the J gene lost 0 bases, with 10 bases spanning the gap. There are 15 residues in the CDR3. CDR1 is SGHTA and CDR2 is FQGNSA in the germline V gene.

This clonotype was detected only a few times. V is TRBV19 and J is TRBJ2-7, with D maybe TRBD1 (6 bases). The CDR3 totals 17 residues. V shed 1 base and J shed 6 bases, with 22 bases lying between them. In germline, CDR1 is LNHDA, CDR2 SQIVND (reference sequence). The CDR3 DNA sequence: TGTGCCAGTAGTATAGGGCAGACAGGAGGTGGTCGTACCGAGCAGTACTTC. Residues: CASSIGQTGGGRTEQYF.

This rearrangement joins TRBV27 to TRBJ2-6; D unclear. Germline CDR1 reads MNHEY; CDR2 reads SMNVEV (reference sequence). This CDR3 comprises 14 residues. The V end was cut by 5 bases, the J end by 3 bases, with 8 bases between. The CDR3 DNA is TGTGCCAGCAGTCCTATTAGTGGGGCCAACGTCCTGACTTTC. Protein sequence: CASSPISGANVLTF.

This clonotype was picked up many times. The chain employs TRBV7-2 and TRBJ2-6; tentatively, D is TRBD2 (6 bases). The CDR3 is made up of 19 amino acids. Trimming cost V 0 bases and J 0 bases, with 15 bases left between them. Germline V gives CDR1 SGHTA, CDR2 FQGNSA. CDR3 in DNA: TGTGCCAGCAGCTTAGCCCGAGGGACTGCCAGCTCTGGGGCCAACGTCCTGACTTTC. Translating gives CASSLARGTASSGANVLTF.

Many counts were recorded for this clonotype. The CDR3 DNA sequence: TGTGCCAGCAGCTTATCTCTGGGGGAGCCTAATAAAGAGACCCAGTACTTC. It translates to CASSLSLGEPNKETQYF. The V gene is TRBV7-2, the J gene TRBJ2-5; D possibly matches TRBD1 or TRBD2 (5 bases each). V lost 2 bases, J lost 3 bases, and 19 bases lay in between. This CDR3 is 17 amino acids long. Germline CDR1 SGHTA, CDR2 FQGNSA.